The 16 T cell receptor beta chains presented below share a single source sample, sequenced in a study of T cells after yellow fever vaccination. TCRdb used MiXCR to reprocess the 5' RACE reads, holding one entry per CDR3 protein. Here the sample spans 250,000 to 300,000 distinct CDR3 sequences, 5.2% being singletons. Sequencing used CD4+ T cells sorted from PBMCs, obtained on the day of the yellow fever booster vaccination. All receptors come from a man aged 18 to 35 who received the YFV17D yellow fever vaccine.

This clonotype was found many times. The V and J genes are TRBV12-3 or TRBV12-4 and TRBJ1-5; 8 bases are a match to TRBD1. Trimming at V came to 6 bases and at J to 5 bases, leaving 6 bases not matched to a gene. This CDR3 has 14 residues. The CDR3 reads CASSTDREDQPQHF. The CDR3, as DNA: TGTGCCAGCAGCACGGACAGGGAGGATCAGCCCCAGCATTTT.

This clonotype was seen only a few times. The chain has TRBV27 and TRBJ1-6; a possible D gene is TRBD1 (5 bases). Germline CDR1 is MNHEY and CDR2 is SMNVEV (reference sequence). This CDR3 spans 16 amino acids. Trimming took 5 bases from V and 9 from J, leaving 20 bases between them. In nucleotides, the CDR3 is TGTGCCAGCAGTCCAGGAAGGGGCAGGGCGGTTTCACCCCTCCACTTT. Translation: CASSPGRGRAVSPLHF.

The sample holds a few counts of this clonotype. The J gene is TRBJ1-5, the V gene TRBV25-1; 9 nucleotides align to TRBD1. CDR3 length: 16 amino acids. Germline loops: CDR1 MGHDK, CDR2 SYGVNS. Unmatched junction bases numbered 9, after V lost 5 bases and J lost 4 bases. The DNA for the CDR3 is TGTGCCAGCAGTTCTACCGGGACAGGGTGGAATCAGCCCCAGCATTTT. Its translation is CASSSTGTGWNQPQHF. The complete variable domain, with remaining parts taken from reference TRBV25-1 and TRBJ1-5, reads EADIYQTPRYLVIGTGKKITLECSQTMGHDKMYWYQQDPGMELHLIHYSYGVNSTEKGDLSSESTVSRIRTEHFPLTLESARPSHTSQYLCASSSTGTGWNQPQHFGDGTRLSIL.

This clonotype was detected ten times or more. J is TRBJ1-6 and V is TRBV9; 9 bases are a match to TRBD1. Germline V gives CDR1 SGDLS, CDR2 YYNGEE. The CDR3 has 14 residues. The V gene end was trimmed by 3 bases and the J gene end by 8 bases; junction bases not matched to a gene: 3. CDR3 sequence: CASSDGQGYSPLHF. Here the CDR3 DNA reads TGTGCCAGCAGCGACGGACAGGGGTATTCACCCCTCCACTTT.

This clonotype was seen many times. The chain links TRBV10-1 to TRBJ2-1; D unresolved. Trimming pared 0 bases from V and 7 bases from J, leaving 13 bases between. The CDR3 is 15 amino acids. The germline V gene encodes CDR1 WNHNN and CDR2 SYGVQD (reference sequence). The CDR3 here is CASSESLVGRNEQFF. In DNA, the CDR3 is TGCGCCAGCAGTGAGTCGTTAGTTGGCAGGAATGAGCAGTTCTTC.

This clonotype has ten or more counts. The chain couples TRBV10-3 to TRBJ2-3; weak D call: TRBD1 (6 bases). The CDR3 sequence is 13 residues long. Germline V gene lookup returns CDR1 ENHRY and CDR2 SYGVKD. V lost 5 bases and J 6 bases, leaving 12 bases between the germline ends. The CDR3 DNA is TGTGCCATCAGTCTCGACAGGCGGGATACGCAGTATTTT. Amino acids: CAISLDRRDTQYF.

This clonotype was seen only a few times. The rearrangement joins TRBV5-4 to TRBJ2-5, with D perhaps assigned TRBD1 or TRBD2 (5 bases each). Trimming cost V 9 bases and J 4 bases, with 16 bases left between them. CDR3 size: 13 residues. Per germline, CDR1 SGHNT and CDR2 YYREEE (reference sequence). CDR3 sequence: CAIPGPTGETQYF. The CDR3 DNA is TGTGCCATCCCGGGACCGACCGGAGAGACCCAGTACTTC.

This clonotype was seen a handful of times. The rearrangement uses TRBV6-5 and TRBJ1-1; maybe TRBD1 (5 bases). CDR1 and CDR2 from the germline V gene are MNHEY and SVGAGI. With 0 bases removed from V and 7 bases from J, the gap between germline ends came to 15 bases. CDR3 length equals 15 residues. DNA of the CDR3: TGTGCCAGCAGTTACTCGACAGATCTAGGGCTTGAAGCTTTCTTT. This sequence encodes CASSYSTDLGLEAFF.

This clonotype has a count of ten or more. The chain recombines TRBV6-1 with TRBJ2-2; D gene ambiguous. The V gene's germline CDR1 is MNHNS and CDR2 SASEGT. Trimming pared 1 base from V and 4 bases from J, leaving 10 bases between. The CDR3 sequence is 15 residues long. CDR3 sequence: CASSEESRPTGELFF. CDR3 DNA: TGTGCCAGCAGTGAAGAGAGTAGGCCCACCGGGGAGCTGTTTTTT.

This clonotype was observed many times. The genes are TRBV4-3 and TRBJ2-2; D remains unclear. This CDR3 contains 13 residues. The V and J ends lost 0 bases and 14 bases respectively, with 13 bases between them. Looked up from germline, CDR1 is LGHNA and CDR2 is YSLEER. The CDR3 region is CASSQDFASSLFF. CDR3 nucleotides: TGCGCCAGCAGCCAAGATTTTGCGAGTTCCCTGTTTTTT.

In its sample, this clonotype was seen a few times. The chain joins TRBV19 to TRBJ2-7; D might be TRBD1 or TRBD2, each matching 5 bases. The germline V gene encodes CDR1 LNHDA and CDR2 SQIVND (reference sequence). The CDR3 loop spans 14 amino acids. Trimming left V 7 bases short and J 1 base short, with 14 bases between. The CDR3 is CASKVGRGSYEQYF. The CDR3 nucleotides are TGTGCCAGTAAGGTGGGACGGGGATCCTACGAGCAGTACTTC.

This sequence joins TRBV6-1 and TRBJ2-5, with D possibly being TRBD2 (5 bases). The V end lost 4 bases, the J end lost 5 bases, and 14 bases lay between the germline ends. This CDR3 region has 14 residues. CDR1 and CDR2 from the germline V gene are MNHNS and SASEGT. This chain's CDR3 is CASSGEGSGETQYF. Written as DNA, the CDR3 is TGTGCCAGCAGTGGGGAAGGCTCGGGGGAGACCCAGTACTTC.

This clonotype was seen more than once but under ten times. CDR3 sequence reads: CASSLRQKGTSTEAFF. The CDR3 DNA reads TGTGCCAGCAGTTTACGTCAGAAAGGGACGAGCACTGAAGCTTTCTTT. The chain links TRBV12-3 or TRBV12-4 to TRBJ1-1; perhaps TRBD1 as D (5 bases). The CDR3 loop spans 16 amino acids. V was cut by 2 bases and J by 4 bases, with 17 bases left in between.

The chain combines TRBV20-1 with TRBJ1-5, with D possibly being TRBD1 (6 bases). Trimming left V 3 bases short and J 4 bases short, with 10 bases between. The germline CDR1 and CDR2 sequences are DFQATT and SNEGSKA (reference sequence). The CDR3 is made up of 13 amino acids. CDR3 sequence (DNA): TGCAGTGCTAGGCCCGGACAGAATCAGCCCCAGCATTTT. Translated, it gives CSARPGQNQPQHF.

The sample holds a few counts of this clonotype. This chain connects TRBV12-3 or TRBV12-4 to TRBJ1-6; no clear D gene. Between the trimmed V and J ends, which lost 0 bases and 8 bases, there was a span of 5 bases. CDR3 size: 13 residues. CDR3 DNA: TGTGCCAGCAGTTTAGCGCCGGATTCACCCCTCCACTTT. The encoded protein is CASSLAPDSPLHF.

Many counts were recorded for this clonotype. This chain links TRBV4-1 with TRBJ2-1; the D gene could be TRBD1 or TRBD2 (5 bases each). V lost 3 bases to trimming and J lost 0 bases, with 12 bases between them. Germline-derived CDR1 and CDR2 are MGHRA and YSYEKL. The CDR3 runs 16 residues. CDR3 sequence: CASSQTGASSYNEQFF. The CDR3 DNA follows: TGCGCCAGCAGCCAGACCGGGGCGAGCTCCTACAATGAGCAGTTCTTC.